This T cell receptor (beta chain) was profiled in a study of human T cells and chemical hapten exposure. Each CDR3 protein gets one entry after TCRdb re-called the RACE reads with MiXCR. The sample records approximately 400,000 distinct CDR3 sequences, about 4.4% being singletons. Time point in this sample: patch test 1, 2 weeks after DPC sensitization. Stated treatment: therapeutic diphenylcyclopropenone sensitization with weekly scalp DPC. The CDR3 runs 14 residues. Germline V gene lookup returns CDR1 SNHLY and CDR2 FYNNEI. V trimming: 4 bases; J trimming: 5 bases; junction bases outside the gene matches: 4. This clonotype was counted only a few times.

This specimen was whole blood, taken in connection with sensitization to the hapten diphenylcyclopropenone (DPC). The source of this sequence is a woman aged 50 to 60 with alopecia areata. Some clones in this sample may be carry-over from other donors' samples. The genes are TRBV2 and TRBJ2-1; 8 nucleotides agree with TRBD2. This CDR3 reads CASSAPRGDNEQFF. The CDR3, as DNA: TGTGCCAGCAGTGCCCCGCGGGGGGACAATGAGCAGTTCTTC.